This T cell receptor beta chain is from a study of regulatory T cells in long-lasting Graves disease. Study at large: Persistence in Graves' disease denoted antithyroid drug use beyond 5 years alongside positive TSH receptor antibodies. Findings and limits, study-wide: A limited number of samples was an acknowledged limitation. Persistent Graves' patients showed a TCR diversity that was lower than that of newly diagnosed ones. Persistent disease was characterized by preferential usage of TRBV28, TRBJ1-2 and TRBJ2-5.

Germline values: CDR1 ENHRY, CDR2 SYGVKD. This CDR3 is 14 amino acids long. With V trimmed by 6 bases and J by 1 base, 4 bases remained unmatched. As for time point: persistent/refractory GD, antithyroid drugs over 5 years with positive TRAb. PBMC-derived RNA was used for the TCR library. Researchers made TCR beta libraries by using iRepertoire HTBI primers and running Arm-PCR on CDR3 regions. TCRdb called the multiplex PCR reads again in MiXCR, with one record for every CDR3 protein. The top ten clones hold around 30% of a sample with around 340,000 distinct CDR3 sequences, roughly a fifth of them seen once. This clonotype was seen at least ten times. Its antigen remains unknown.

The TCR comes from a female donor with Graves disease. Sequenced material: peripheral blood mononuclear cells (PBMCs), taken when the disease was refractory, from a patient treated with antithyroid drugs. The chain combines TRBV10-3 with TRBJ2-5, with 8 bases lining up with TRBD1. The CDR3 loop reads CAIRTTGGQETQYF. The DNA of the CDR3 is TGTGCCATCAGGACCACAGGGGGCCAAGAGACCCAGTACTTC.